Below are 5 T cell receptor beta chains sequenced from a single sample in a study of identical twins. Via MiXCR, TCRdb re-called the 5' RACE reads, giving one row per CDR3 protein. The data contain hundreds of thousands of distinct CDR3 sequences, 8.5% to 9.5% of them singletons. The sample was also linked to a second study, of yellow fever vaccine responses in identical twins.

Sequencing input: CD8+ T cells sorted from blood. The source is a woman aged 18-29 years in good health.

This clonotype was found many times. The chain is built from TRBV20-1 and TRBJ2-1; D is ambiguous. The CDR3 runs to 13 residues. CDR1 DFQATT and CDR2 SNEGSKA come from the germline V gene (reference sequence). Trimming removed 2 bases at V and 2 bases at J, with 7 bases between. CDR3 DNA sequence: TGCAGTGCTAGACTAGTAACCTACAATGAGCAGTTCTTC. Amino acids: CSARLVTYNEQFF.

This clonotype was counted ten times or more. The chain is built from TRBV12-3 or TRBV12-4 and TRBJ2-7, with TRBD1 matching 7 bases. The ends lost 2 bases at V and 3 bases at J; junction bases unmatched: 4. The CDR3 is 14 residues long. CDR3 coding DNA: TGTGCCAGCAGTTTATCGACAGGGCGCTACGAGCAGTACTTC. Its protein is CASSLSTGRYEQYF.

This clonotype appeared a few times. This chain links TRBV29-1 with TRBJ1-5; possibly TRBD1 for D (6 bases). CDR3 length equals 15 residues. CDR1 is SQVTM, CDR2 ANQGSEA, per germline. The V end was cut by 3 bases, the J end by 2 bases, with 14 bases between. This chain's CDR3 is CSVEFGPGGNQPQHF. Here the CDR3 DNA reads TGCAGCGTTGAGTTTGGTCCAGGGGGCAATCAGCCCCAGCATTTT.

This clonotype was detected ten times or more. The J gene is TRBJ1-2, the V gene TRBV9; D uncertain. CDR1 and CDR2 from the germline V gene are SGDLS and YYNGEE. CDR3 length: 11 amino acids. Trimming took 3 bases from V and 2 from J, leaving 2 bases between them. CDR3 sequence: CASSGNYGYTF. The CDR3 region has the DNA TGTGCCAGCAGCGGGAACTATGGCTACACCTTC.

This clonotype has at least ten counts. The chain recombines TRBV20-1 with TRBJ1-2, with a weak D call TRBD1 (5 bases). Trimming cost V 0 bases and J 3 bases, with 14 bases left between them. The CDR3 has 15 residues. In germline, CDR1 is DFQATT, CDR2 SNEGSKA (reference sequence). CDR3 bases: TGCAGTGCTAGAGATGGACACTCTCTGGACTATGGCTACACCTTC. Translation: CSARDGHSLDYGYTF.